This T cell receptor (beta chain) was sequenced in a study of T cells expressing NK-cell markers. The overall study: Repertoire data for TCR beta were derived from sorted T cells (CD3+CD56+NKG2C+, CD3+CD56+NKG2C- and CD3+CD56-NKG2C+). Study-level results: Whether the expanded NKG2C+ T cell clones recognized HCMV remained unclear.

Turning to this clonotype: Its antigen is unknown.

Germline assignment: CDR1 SGHTA and CDR2 FQGTGA. CDR3 length equals 14 residues. TCR beta libraries carry UMIs added by 5'RACE template switching. Reanalyzing the 5' RACE reads, TCRdb keeps one entry per CDR3 protein, without DNA. The listing contains 550,000 or so distinct CDR3 sequences. The specimen was blood T cells: a sorted CD56 or NKG2C T cell subset, CD4+ or CD8+ T cells, or bulk PBMC T cells (not recorded which). This sequence was found in a man younger than 35 in good health. The gene calls are TRBV7-3 and TRBJ2-3. CDR3 sequence reads: CASSLSGSTDTQYF.